Reported below is one T cell receptor (beta chain). Per the study methods: Estimation of nucleated cell counts was performed using reference gene primer amplification. Clones were read by immunoSEQ multiplex PCR, and TCRdb kept only the in-frame ones, dropping some. V and J calls and clone size come straight from that table; D and trimming were deduced from the DNA. The sample contains 190,000 or so clones, roughly 86% of which appear only once. These data originate in a study of blood T cell repertoires in COVID-19. Across the whole study: PBMCs, B-cell-depleted T cells, or T cells provided the cDNA or gDNA that made up the material.

The receptor comes from a man between 40 and 49 years old with active or convalescent COVID-19. Material: peripheral blood.

The chain's CDR3 is CASTTSGGAGTDTQYF. The CDR3 DNA follows: TGTGCCAGCACTACTTCGGGCGGGGCCGGCACAGATACGCAGTATTTT. The chain couples TRBV28 to TRBJ2-3; D may be TRBD2 (6 bases). Trimming stripped 7 bases from V and 1 base from J, with 18 bases between. Germline values: CDR1 MDHEN, CDR2 SYDVKM. CDR3 size: 16 residues.